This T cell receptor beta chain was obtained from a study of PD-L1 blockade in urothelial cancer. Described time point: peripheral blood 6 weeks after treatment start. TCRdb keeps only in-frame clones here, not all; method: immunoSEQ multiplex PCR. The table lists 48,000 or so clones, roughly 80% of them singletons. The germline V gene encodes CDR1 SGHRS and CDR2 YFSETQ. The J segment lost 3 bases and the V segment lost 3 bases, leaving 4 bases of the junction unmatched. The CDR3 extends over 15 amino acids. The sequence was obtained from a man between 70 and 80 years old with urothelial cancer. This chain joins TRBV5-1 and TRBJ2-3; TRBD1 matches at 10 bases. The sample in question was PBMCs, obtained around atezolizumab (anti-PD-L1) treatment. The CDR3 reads CASSSRTGGTDTQYF. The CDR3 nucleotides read TGCGCCAGCAGCTCAAGGACAGGGGGAACAGATACGCAGTATTTT.